This T cell receptor beta chain came from a study of T cell responses to AZD1222 COVID-19 vaccine. Study-level background: The analysis combined second doses at about 4 or about 12 weeks.

Germline values: CDR1 SGHDT, CDR2 YYEEEE. V lost 2 bases, J lost 1 base, and 12 bases lay in between. There are 15 residues in the CDR3. Sequenced by immunoSEQ multiplex PCR; TCRdb stores in-frame clones only, minus some. The repertoire has about 150,000 clones, about 92% of them found once; the top ten carry 7.5% to 9.5%. The sample consisted of peripheral blood, taken on day 0 of AZD1222 vaccination. The sequence derives from an adult in good health. The chain has TRBV5-6 and TRBJ1-1; tentatively, D is TRBD1 (5 bases). CDR3 protein: CASSFVRQGNTEAFF. CDR3 nucleotides: TGTGCCAGCAGCTTCGTTCGGCAGGGGAACACTGAAGCTTTCTTT.